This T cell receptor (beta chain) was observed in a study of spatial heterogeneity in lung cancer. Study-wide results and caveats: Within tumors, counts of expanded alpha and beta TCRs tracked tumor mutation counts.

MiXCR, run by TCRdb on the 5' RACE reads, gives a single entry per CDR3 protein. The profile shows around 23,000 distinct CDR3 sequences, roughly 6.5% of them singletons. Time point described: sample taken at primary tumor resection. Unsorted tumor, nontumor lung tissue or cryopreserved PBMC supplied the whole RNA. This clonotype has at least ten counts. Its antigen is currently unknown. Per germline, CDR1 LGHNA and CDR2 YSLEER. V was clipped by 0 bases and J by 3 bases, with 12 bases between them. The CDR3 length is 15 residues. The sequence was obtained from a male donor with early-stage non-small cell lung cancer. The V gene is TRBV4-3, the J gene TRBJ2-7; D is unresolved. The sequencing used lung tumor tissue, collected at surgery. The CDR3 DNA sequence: TGCGCCAGCAGCCAAGAAAGGGTTGTTGGCTACGAGCAGTACTTC. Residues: CASSQERVVGYEQYF.